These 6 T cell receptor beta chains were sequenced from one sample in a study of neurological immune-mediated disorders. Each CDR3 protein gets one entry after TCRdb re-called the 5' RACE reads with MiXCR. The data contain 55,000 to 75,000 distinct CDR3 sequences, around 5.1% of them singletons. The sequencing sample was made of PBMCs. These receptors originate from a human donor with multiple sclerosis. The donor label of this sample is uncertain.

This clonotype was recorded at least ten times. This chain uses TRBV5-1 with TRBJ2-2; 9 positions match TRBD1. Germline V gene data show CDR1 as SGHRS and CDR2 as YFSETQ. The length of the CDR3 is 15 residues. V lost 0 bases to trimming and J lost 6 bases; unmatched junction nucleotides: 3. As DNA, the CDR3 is TGCGCCAGCAGCTTGGAGACAGGGGGGGCCGGGGAGCTGTTTTTT. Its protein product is CASSLETGGAGELFF.

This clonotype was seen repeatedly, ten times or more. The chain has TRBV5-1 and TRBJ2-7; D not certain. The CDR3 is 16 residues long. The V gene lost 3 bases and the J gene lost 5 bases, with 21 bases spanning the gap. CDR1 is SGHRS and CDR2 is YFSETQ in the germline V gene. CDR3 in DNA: TGCGCCAGCAGCTCTTTGTTGGGCCCTATAAGCGACGAGCAGTACTTC. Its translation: CASSSLLGPISDEQYF.

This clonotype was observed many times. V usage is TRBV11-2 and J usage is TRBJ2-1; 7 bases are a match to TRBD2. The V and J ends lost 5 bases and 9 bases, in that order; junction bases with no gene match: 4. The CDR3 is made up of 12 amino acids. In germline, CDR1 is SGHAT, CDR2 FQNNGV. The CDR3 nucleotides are TGTGCCAGCAGCACCAGACTAGCTGAGCAGTTCTTC. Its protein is CASSTRLAEQFF.

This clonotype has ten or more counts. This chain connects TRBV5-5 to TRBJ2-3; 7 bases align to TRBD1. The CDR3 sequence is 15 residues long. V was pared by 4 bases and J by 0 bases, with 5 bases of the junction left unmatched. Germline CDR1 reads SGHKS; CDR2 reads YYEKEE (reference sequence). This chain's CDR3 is CASSGTTGSTDTQYF. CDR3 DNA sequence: TGTGCCAGCAGCGGGACGACAGGGAGCACAGATACGCAGTATTTT.

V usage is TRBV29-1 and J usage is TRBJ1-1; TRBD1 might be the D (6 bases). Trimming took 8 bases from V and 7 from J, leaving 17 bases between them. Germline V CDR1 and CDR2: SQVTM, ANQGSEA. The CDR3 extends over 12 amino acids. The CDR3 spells CSLSWGRGEAFF. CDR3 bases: TGCAGCCTTAGTTGGGGGCGCGGTGAAGCTTTCTTT. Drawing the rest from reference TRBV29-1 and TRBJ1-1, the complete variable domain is SAVISQKPSRDICQRGTSLTIQCQVDSQVTMMFWYRQQPGQSLTLIATANQGSEATYESGFVIDKFPISRPNLTFSTLTVSNMSPEDSSIYLCSLSWGRGEAFFGQGTRLTVV.

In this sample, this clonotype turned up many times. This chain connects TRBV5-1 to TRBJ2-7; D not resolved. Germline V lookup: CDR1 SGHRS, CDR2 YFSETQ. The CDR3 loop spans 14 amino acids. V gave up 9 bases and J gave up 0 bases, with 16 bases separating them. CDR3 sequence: CATSPQPSSYEQYF. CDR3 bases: TGCGCCACCTCCCCCCAGCCTAGCTCCTACGAGCAGTACTTC.